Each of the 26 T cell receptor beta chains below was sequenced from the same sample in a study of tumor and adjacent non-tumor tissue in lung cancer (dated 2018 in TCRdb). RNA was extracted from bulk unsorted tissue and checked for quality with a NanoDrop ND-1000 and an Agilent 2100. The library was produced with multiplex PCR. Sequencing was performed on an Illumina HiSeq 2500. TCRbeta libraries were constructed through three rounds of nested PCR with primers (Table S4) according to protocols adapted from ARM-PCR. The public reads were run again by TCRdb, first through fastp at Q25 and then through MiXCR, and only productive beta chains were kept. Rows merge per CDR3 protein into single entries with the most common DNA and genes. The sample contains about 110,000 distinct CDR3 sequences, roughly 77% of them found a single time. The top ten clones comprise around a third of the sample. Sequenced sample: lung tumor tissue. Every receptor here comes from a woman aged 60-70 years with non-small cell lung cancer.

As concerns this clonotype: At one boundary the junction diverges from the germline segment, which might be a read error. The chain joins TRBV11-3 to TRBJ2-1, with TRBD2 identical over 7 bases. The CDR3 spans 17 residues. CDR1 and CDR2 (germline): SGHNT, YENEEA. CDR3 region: CASSLDLTSRNHDEQFF. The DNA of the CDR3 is TGTGCCAGCAGTTTAGACTTGACTAGCAGGAACCACGATGAGCAGTTCTTC.

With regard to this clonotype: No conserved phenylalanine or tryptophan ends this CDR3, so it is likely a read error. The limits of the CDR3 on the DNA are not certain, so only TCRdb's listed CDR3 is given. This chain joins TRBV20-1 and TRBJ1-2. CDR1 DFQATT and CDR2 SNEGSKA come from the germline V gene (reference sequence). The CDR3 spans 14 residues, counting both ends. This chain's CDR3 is CSARDRGEIYGCTI.

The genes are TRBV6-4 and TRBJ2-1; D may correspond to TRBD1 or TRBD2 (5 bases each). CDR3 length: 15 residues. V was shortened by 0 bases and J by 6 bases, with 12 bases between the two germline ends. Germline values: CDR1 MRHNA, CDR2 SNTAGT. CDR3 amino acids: CASSDSGRAVNEQFF. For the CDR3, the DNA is TGTGCCAGCAGTGACTCGGGACGGGCGGTCAATGAGCAGTTCTTC.

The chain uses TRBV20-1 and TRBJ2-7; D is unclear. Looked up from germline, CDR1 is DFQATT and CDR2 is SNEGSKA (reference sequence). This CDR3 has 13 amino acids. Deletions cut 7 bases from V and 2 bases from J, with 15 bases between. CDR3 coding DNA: TGCAGTGTCGCTACCCTGACGACCTACGAGCAGTACTTC. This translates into CSVATLTTYEQYF.

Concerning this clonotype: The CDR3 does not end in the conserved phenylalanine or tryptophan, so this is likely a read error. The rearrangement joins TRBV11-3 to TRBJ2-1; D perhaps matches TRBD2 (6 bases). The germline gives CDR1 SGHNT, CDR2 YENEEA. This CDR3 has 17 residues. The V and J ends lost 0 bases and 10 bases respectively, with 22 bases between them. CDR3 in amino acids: CASSLELTSGSLKEQFL. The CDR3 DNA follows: TGTGCCAGCAGCTTAGAGTTGACTAGTGGGAGCCTCAAAGAGCAGTTCTTA.

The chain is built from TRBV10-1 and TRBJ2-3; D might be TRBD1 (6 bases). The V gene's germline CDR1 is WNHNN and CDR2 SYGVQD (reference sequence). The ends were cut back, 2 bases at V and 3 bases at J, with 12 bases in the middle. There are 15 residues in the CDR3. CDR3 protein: CASSETQGSTDTQYF. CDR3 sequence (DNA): TGCGCCAGCAGTGAGACACAGGGCTCTACAGATACGCAGTATTTT.

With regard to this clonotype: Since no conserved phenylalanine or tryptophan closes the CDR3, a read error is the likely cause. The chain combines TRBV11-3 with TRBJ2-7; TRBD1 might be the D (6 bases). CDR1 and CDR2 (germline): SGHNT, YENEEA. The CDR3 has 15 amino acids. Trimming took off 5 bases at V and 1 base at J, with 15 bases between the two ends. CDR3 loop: CASSPVGGGSYEQYS. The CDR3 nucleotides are TGTGCCAGCAGCCCCGTAGGGGGTGGGTCCTACGAGCAGTACTCC.

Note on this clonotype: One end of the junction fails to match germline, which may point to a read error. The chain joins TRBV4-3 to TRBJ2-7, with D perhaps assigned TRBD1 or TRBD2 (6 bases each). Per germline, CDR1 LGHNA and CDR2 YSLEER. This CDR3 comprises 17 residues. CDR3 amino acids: CASSPGAGNGETYEQYF. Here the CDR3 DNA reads TGTGCCAGCAGCCCGGGGGCAGGAAATGGTGAGACCTACGAGCAGTACTTC.

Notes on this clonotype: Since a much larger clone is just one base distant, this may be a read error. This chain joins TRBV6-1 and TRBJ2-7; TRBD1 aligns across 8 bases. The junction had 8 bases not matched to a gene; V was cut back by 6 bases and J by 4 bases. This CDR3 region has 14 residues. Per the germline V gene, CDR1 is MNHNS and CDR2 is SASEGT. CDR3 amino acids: CASRGAGGSYEQYF. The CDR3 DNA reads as TGTGCCAGCAGAGGGGCAGGGGGCTCTTACGAGCAGTACTTC.

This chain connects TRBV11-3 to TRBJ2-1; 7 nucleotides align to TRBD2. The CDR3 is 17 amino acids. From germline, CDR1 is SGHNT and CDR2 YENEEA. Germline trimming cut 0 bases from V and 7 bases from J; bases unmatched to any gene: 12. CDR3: CASSLELIGGSHNEQFF. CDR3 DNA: TGTGCCAGCAGCTTAGAGTTGATTGGCGGGAGTCATAATGAGCAGTTCTTC.

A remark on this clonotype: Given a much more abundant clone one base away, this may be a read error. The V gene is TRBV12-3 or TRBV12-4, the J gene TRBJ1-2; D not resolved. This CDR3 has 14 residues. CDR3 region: CASSFQNLGYSYTF. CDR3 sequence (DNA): TGTGCCAGCAGTTTTCAGAATCTTGGCTATAGCTACACCTTC.

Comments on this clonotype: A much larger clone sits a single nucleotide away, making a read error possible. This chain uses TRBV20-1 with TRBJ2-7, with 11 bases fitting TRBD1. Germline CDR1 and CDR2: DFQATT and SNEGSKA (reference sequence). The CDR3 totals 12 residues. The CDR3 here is CSGQGADYEQYF. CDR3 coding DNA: TGCAGCGGACAGGGGGCGGATTACGAGCAGTACTTC.

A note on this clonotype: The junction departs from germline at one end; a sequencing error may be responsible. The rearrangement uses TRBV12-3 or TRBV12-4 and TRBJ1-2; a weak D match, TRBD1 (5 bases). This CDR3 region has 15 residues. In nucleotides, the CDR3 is TGTGCCAGCAGTTCCGTGACAGTTGGTGACTATGGCTACACCTTT. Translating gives CASSSVTVGDYGYTF.

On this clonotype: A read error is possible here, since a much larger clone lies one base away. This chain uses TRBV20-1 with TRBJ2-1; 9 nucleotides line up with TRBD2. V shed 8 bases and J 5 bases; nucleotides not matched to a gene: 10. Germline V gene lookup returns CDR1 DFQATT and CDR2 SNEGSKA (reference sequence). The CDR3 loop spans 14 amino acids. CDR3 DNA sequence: TGCAGTCCACCGAGCGGGAGGATACACAATGAGCAGTTCTTC. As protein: CSPPSGRIHNEQFF.

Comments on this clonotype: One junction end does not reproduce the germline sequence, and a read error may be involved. CDR3 loop: CSTSRYVLPDTEAFF. The CDR3 DNA sequence: TGCAGTACTAGTAGGTATGTGCTTCCGGACACTGAAGCTTTCTTT. This chain joins TRBV20-1 and TRBJ1-1; no firm D call. This CDR3 has 15 residues. The germline V gene encodes CDR1 DFQATT and CDR2 SNEGSKA (reference sequence).

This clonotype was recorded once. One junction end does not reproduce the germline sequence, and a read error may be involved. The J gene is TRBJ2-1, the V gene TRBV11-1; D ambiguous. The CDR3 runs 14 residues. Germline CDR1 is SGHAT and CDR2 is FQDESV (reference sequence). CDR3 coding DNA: TGTGCCAGCAGCAGGGCAAACTCCTACAATGAACAGTTCTTC. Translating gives CASSRANSYNEQFF.

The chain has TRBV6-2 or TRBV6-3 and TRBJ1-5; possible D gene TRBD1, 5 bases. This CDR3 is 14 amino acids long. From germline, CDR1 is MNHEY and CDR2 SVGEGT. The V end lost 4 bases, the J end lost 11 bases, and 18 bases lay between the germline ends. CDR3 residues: CASSSRSSKQAQHF. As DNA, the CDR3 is TGTGCCAGCAGTTCTAGGAGTAGCAAACAGGCCCAGCATTTT.

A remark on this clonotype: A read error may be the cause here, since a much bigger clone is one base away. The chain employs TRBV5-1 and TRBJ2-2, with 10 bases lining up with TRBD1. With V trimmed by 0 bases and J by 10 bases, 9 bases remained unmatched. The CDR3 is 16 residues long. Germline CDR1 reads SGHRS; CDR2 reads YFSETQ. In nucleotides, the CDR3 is TGCGCCAGCAGCTTGGAGATAGGGACAGGGGACGCGGAGCTGTTTTTT. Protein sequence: CASSLEIGTGDAELFF. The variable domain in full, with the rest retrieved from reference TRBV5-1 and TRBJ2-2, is KAGVTQTPRYLIKTRGQQVTLSCSPISGHRSVSWYQQTPGQGLQFLFEYFSETQRNKGNFPGRFSGRQFSNSRSEMNVSTLELGDSALYLCASSLEIGTGDAELFFGEGSRLTVL.

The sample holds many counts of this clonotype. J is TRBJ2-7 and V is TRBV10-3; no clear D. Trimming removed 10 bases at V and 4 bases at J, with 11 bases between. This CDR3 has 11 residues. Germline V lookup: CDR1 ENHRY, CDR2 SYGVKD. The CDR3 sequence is CATRQKYEQYF. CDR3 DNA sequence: TGTGCCACAAGGCAAAAGTACGAGCAGTACTTC.

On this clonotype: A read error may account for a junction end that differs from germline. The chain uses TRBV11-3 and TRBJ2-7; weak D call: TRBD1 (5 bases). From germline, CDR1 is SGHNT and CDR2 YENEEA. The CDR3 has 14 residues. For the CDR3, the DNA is TGTGCTAGCAGTTTAGATAGGGGAACCTACAAGCAGTACTTC. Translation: CASSLDRGTYKQYF.

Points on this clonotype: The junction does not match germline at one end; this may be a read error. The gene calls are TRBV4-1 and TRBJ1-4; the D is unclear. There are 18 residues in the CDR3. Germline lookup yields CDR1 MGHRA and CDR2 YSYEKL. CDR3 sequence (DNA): TGCGCCAACAGCCAAGAGTCCCTCCTGGGGATAACTAATGAAAAACTGTTTTTT. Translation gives CANSQESLLGITNEKLFF.

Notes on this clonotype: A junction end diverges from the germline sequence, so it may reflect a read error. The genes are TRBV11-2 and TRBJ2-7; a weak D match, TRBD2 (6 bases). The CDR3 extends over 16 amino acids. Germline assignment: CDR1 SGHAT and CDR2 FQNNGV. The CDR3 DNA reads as TGTGCCAGCAGGTTAGGATACGCGGGGTGCCCCCACGAGCAGTACTTC. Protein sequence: CASRLGYAGCPHEQYF.

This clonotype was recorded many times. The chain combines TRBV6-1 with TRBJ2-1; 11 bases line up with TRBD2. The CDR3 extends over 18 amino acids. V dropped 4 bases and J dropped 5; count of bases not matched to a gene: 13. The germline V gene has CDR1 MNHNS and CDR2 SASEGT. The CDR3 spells CASSVRGTLAGGNNEQFF. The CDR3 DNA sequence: TGTGCCAGCAGTGTCCGGGGGACATTAGCGGGGGGGAACAATGAGCAGTTCTTC.

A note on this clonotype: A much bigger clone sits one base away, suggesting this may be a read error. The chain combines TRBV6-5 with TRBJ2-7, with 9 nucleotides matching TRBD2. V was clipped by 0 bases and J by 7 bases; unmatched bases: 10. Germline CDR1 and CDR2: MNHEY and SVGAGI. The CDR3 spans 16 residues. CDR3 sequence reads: CASSYSGGGGAGEQYF. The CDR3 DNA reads TGTGCCAGCAGTTACTCTGGGGGCGGGGGGGCTGGAGAGCAGTACTTC.

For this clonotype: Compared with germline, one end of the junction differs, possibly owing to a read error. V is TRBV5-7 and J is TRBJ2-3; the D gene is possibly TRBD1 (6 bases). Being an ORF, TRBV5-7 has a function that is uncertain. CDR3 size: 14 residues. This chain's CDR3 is CTSSSGDCTDTQYF. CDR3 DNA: TGTACCAGCAGCTCAGGGGATTGCACAGATACGCAGTATTTT.

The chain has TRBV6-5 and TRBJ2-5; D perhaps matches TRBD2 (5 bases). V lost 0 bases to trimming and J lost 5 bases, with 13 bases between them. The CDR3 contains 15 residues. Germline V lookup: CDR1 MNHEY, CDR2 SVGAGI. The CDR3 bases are TGTGCCAGCAGTTACTCAGGGCGGGTAGGGGAGACCCAGTACTTC. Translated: CASSYSGRVGETQYF.